The clone carrying this T cell receptor (beta chain) has a handful of counts. This record belongs to a study of T cells in localized non-small cell lung cancer. This CDR3 spans 15 amino acids. V lost 3 bases and J lost 0, with 11 bases in between. The germline gives CDR1 MDHEN, CDR2 SYDVKM. This table comes from immunoSEQ multiplex PCR, and its TCRdb copy is limited to in-frame clones, with some not included. The sample contains about 1,000 clones, under 25% of which appear only once. This sequence originates from a woman aged 40-75 years with stage III lung adenocarcinoma. The sample was normal lung tissue next to the tumor, taken before any cancer treatment. The chain recombines TRBV28 with TRBJ1-2; D call uncertain. Here the CDR3 DNA reads TGTGCCAGCAGTTTCGGTGGTCAAGCTAACTATGGCTACACCTTC. Protein product: CASSFGGQANYGYTF.